These T cell receptor beta chains were read from a single sample in a study of blood T cell repertoires in COVID-19. Assay: immunoSEQ multiplex PCR; the TCRdb copy retains only in-frame clones and omits some. The data contain some 110,000 clones, 82% of them singletons. The specimen was peripheral blood. The receptors were gathered from a man in his 70s with acute or convalescent COVID-19. The CDR3 runs from the conserved cysteine through the conserved F or W. A D gene is named only where the DNA matches it firmly. Clone size is stated in some rows and not others, as once, few, many or a class when expanded.

clone size	D gene	V gene	J gene	CDR3 protein	CDR3 DNA
NA	NA	TRBV5-4	TRBJ2-5	CASRLGFSREETQYF	TGTGCCAGCAGACTCGGTTTTTCGAGGGAAGAGACCCAGTACTTC
NA	NA	TRBV28	TRBJ1-2	CAASSSYGYTF	TGTGCCGCCTCCTCCAGCTATGGCTACACCTTC
NA	NA	TRBV15	TRBJ1-3	CATSRDQASGNTIYF	TGTGCCACCAGCAGAGATCAAGCCTCTGGAAACACCATATATTTT
NA	TRBD1	TRBV5-1	TRBJ2-2	CASSSGTDTGELFF	TGCGCCAGCAGCTCCGGGACAGATACCGGGGAGCTGTTTTTT
NA	TRBD2	TRBV28	TRBJ2-7	CASSAPAGISSYEQYF	TGTGCCAGCAGTGCGCCAGCGGGGATAAGCTCCTACGAGCAGTACTTC
NA	TRBD1	TRBV5-4	TRBJ2-7	CASSSGTAYEQYF	TGTGCCAGCAGTTCCGGGACAGCCTACGAGCAGTACTTC
NA	NA	TRBV5-1	TRBJ1-5	CASSLGTSSSNQPQHF	TGCGCCAGCAGCCTGGGGACTTCCTCTAGCAATCAGCCCCAGCATTTT
NA	TRBD1	TRBV2	TRBJ1-4	CASTPGTGQKLFF	TGTGCCAGCACCCCCGGGACAGGACAAAAACTGTTTTTT
NA	NA	TRBV25-1	TRBJ1-5	CASSEGRSNQPQHF	TGTGCCAGCAGTGAGGGCAGGAGCAATCAGCCCCAGCATTTT
NA	NA	TRBV18	TRBJ2-3	CASSPRAGGEDTQYF	TGTGCCAGCTCACCACGGGCAGGAGGGGAGGATACGCAGTATTTT
NA	NA	TRBV5-6	TRBJ2-6	CASSLRHTDVLTF	TGTGCCAGCAGCTTGAGACACACGGACGTCCTGACTTTC
NA	NA	TRBV20-1	TRBJ2-3	CSASTPSRADTQYF	TGCAGTGCTAGTACCCCCTCCCGGGCAGATACGCAGTATTTT
NA	NA	TRBV5-1	TRBJ2-3	CASRSRVQNTDTQYF	TGCGCCAGCAGGTCCCGGGTGCAAAACACAGATACGCAGTATTTT
NA	NA	TRBV15	TRBJ1-4	CATSTPREGGSEKLFF	TGTGCCACCAGCACCCCGCGTGAGGGAGGTAGTGAAAAACTGTTTTTT
NA	NA	TRBV6-5	TRBJ1-1	CASIRPGGTEAFF	TGTGCCAGCATTCGACCGGGGGGCACTGAAGCTTTCTTT
NA	TRBD2	TRBV6-2/TRBV6-3	TRBJ2-7	CASSYSSPSGSNEQYF	TGTGCCAGCAGTTACTCGAGTCCTAGCGGGAGTAACGAGCAGTACTTC
NA	NA	TRBV7-3	TRBJ2-1	CASSLRRGNYNEQFF	TGTGCCAGCAGCTTAAGGCGGGGAAATTACAATGAGCAGTTCTTC
NA	NA	TRBV28	TRBJ1-2	CASSLLSLGGGAGYTF	TGTGCCAGCAGTCTCCTCAGTCTCGGCGGGGGCGCTGGCTACACCTTC
NA	NA	TRBV6-5	TRBJ1-2	CASSYSNRWGGYTF	TGTGCCAGCAGTTACTCCAACAGGTGGGGCGGCTACACCTTC
NA	NA	TRBV28	TRBJ1-4	CASSLPGPSVRKLFF	TGTGCCAGCAGTTTACCCGGTCCTAGCGTGCGGAAACTGTTTTTT
NA	NA	TRBV28	TRBJ2-7	CASSGGNEQYF	TGTGCCAGCAGTGGAGGAAACGAGCAGTACTTC
once	TRBD1	TRBV7-9	TRBJ1-6	CASSPTGGSSPLHF	TGTGCCAGCAGCCCGACAGGGGGTAGTTCACCCCTCCACTTT
NA	TRBD1	TRBV24-1	TRBJ1-2	CATSDLWTGFGGYTF	TGTGCCACCAGTGATTTGTGGACAGGGTTCGGTGGCTACACCTTC
NA	NA	TRBV9	TRBJ2-6	CASSVGGGGYGANVLTF	TGTGCCAGCAGCGTAGGTGGAGGGGGCTATGGGGCCAACGTCCTGACTTTC
NA	TRBD2	TRBV5-1	TRBJ2-1	CASSLVSGAGPNQQFF	TGCGCCAGCAGCTTGGTTAGCGGGGCGGGACCCAATCAGCAGTTCTTC
few	NA	TRBV9	TRBJ2-7	CASSESIRTSSEQYF	TGTGCCAGCAGCGAAAGCATCAGGACATCGAGCGAGCAGTACTTC
NA	NA	TRBV28	TRBJ1-1	CASRSGWGGIEAFF	TGTGCCAGCAGGTCTGGGTGGGGGGGGATTGAAGCTTTCTTT
once	NA	TRBV28	TRBJ2-7	CASSRREPYEQYF	TGTGCCAGCAGCCGGAGGGAGCCGTACGAGCAGTACTTC
NA	NA	TRBV10-1	TRBJ2-2	CASSGLGTGELFF	TGCGCCAGCAGTGGACTAGGCACCGGGGAGCTGTTTTTT
NA	NA	TRBV29-1	TRBJ2-7	CSVEEEGRTTYEQYF	TGCAGCGTTGAAGAAGAGGGCAGAACAACCTACGAGCAGTACTTC
few	TRBD1	TRBV30	TRBJ1-4	CAWSQTGTGNEKLFF	TGTGCCTGGAGTCAAACCGGGACAGGGAATGAAAAACTGTTTTTT
NA	NA	TRBV5-5	TRBJ2-2	CASSLGFEGGRELFF	TGTGCCAGCAGCTTGGGGTTTGAGGGCGGCCGGGAGCTGTTTTTT
NA	NA	TRBV3-1/TRBV3-2	TRBJ1-1	CASSPSGEGTEAFF	TGTGCCAGCAGCCCCAGTGGTGAGGGTACTGAAGCTTTCTTT
NA	NA	TRBV20-1	TRBJ2-2	CSAPGAGELFF	TGCAGTGCGCCGGGGGCCGGGGAGCTGTTTTTT
NA	NA	TRBV30	TRBJ1-1	CAWSRQLETEAFF	TGTGCCTGGAGTAGACAACTCGAGACTGAAGCTTTCTTT
NA	NA	TRBV9	TRBJ1-2	CASSVAQGNYGYTF	TGTGCCAGCAGCGTAGCTCAGGGGAACTATGGCTACACCTTC
NA	TRBD1	TRBV10-3	TRBJ2-7	CAISESPTGEAEQYF	TGTGCCATCAGTGAGTCCCCGACAGGGGAAGCCGAGCAGTACTTC
NA	TRBD1	TRBV28	TRBJ1-2	CASTVGTGVYGYTF	TGTGCCAGCACGGTCGGGACAGGGGTTTATGGCTACACCTTC
NA	NA	TRBV3-1/TRBV3-2	TRBJ1-3	CASSPRVSDSGNTIYF	TGTGCCAGCAGCCCGAGGGTTTCCGACTCTGGAAACACCATATATTTT
NA	NA	TRBV15	TRBJ1-3	CATSRDSPYYSGNTIYF	TGTGCCACCAGCAGAGATTCCCCCTATTACTCTGGAAACACCATATATTTT
NA	TRBD1	TRBV19	TRBJ1-1	CASIDRGRDTEAFF	TGTGCCAGTATCGACAGGGGAAGAGACACTGAAGCTTTCTTT
NA	NA	TRBV5-1	TRBJ2-2	CASQPGDSIHANTGELFF	TGCGCCAGTCAGCCGGGGGACAGTATACACGCGAACACCGGGGAGCTGTTTTTT
NA	NA	TRBV12-3/TRBV12-4	TRBJ1-5	CASSLSDQPQHF	TGTGCCAGCAGTTTATCCGATCAGCCCCAGCATTTT
NA	TRBD1	TRBV6-6	TRBJ1-2	CASSLGGQDGYTF	TGTGCCAGCAGCCTCGGGGGACAGGATGGCTACACCTTC
NA	NA	TRBV12-5	TRBJ2-4	CASGFDRGNIQYF	TGTGCTAGTGGTTTTGACCGGGGGAACATTCAGTACTTC